This entry lists 23 T cell receptor beta chains sequenced from one sample in a study of T cells in lung cancer brain metastases. Libraries were prepared by immunoSEQ multiplex PCR; TCRdb keeps only in-frame clonotypes and omits some of them. Here the sample spans several thousand clones, roughly 90% being singletons. Sequenced: tumor tissue from the primary lung tumor. The receptor source for this set is a man aged 50-59 years with non-small cell lung cancer.

The chain employs TRBV25-1 and TRBJ1-2; 7 positions agree with TRBD1. The CDR3 extends over 12 amino acids. The germline V gene encodes CDR1 MGHDK and CDR2 SYGVNS. The junction had 4 bases not matched to a gene; V was cut back by 8 bases and J by 4 bases. The CDR3 reads CASRTGAYGYTF. The CDR3 nucleotides are TGTGCCAGCCGGACAGGAGCCTATGGCTACACCTTC.

The chain carries TRBV11-3 and TRBJ2-1; TRBD2 agrees at 8 bases. The CDR3 is 15 residues long. The V gene's germline CDR1 is SGHNT and CDR2 YENEEA. V was clipped by 3 bases and J by 6 bases; unmatched bases: 7. CDR3 DNA sequence: TGTGCCAGCAGCTTCACGGGGGGGGCCTCCAATGAGCAGTTCTTC. Its translation: CASSFTGGASNEQFF.

The rearrangement links TRBV7-2 to TRBJ1-2; the D is unclear. Deletions cut 1 base from V and 8 bases from J, with 11 bases between. Germline lookup yields CDR1 SGHTA and CDR2 FQGNSA. CDR3 length equals 13 residues. CDR3 coding DNA: TGTGCCAGCAGCTTAGAAACATTCGGGGGCTACACCTTC. Translated: CASSLETFGGYTF. The entire variable domain, with the rest obtained from reference TRBV7-2 and TRBJ1-2, is as follows: GAGVSQSPSNKVTEKGKDVELRCDPISGHTALYWYRQSLGQGLEFLIYFQGNSAPDKSGLPSDRFSAERTGGSVSTLTIQRTQQEDSAVYLCASSLETFGGYTFGSGTRLTVV.

This rearrangement joins TRBV2 to TRBJ2-5; D is unclear. Per the germline V gene, CDR1 is SNHLY and CDR2 is FYNNEI. V gave up 3 bases and J gave up 4 bases, with 6 bases separating them. This CDR3 comprises 12 residues. The CDR3 sequence: CASSDVGETQYF. Written as DNA, the CDR3 is TGTGCCAGCAGTGACGTGGGAGAGACCCAGTACTTC.

This clone appeared a few times. The chain employs TRBV6-1 and TRBJ1-4, with D possibly TRBD1 on 6 matching bases. The CDR3 is 18 amino acids. The germline V and J ends were trimmed by 2 bases and 6 bases, with 22 bases remaining between them. From germline, CDR1 is MNHNS and CDR2 SASEGT. The CDR3 here is CASSETPFSGGRYEKLFF. CDR3 DNA sequence: TGTGCCAGCAGTGAAACCCCTTTCTCCGGGGGGCGGTATGAAAAACTGTTTTTT.

This clone was counted a single time. The chain uses TRBV4-1 and TRBJ2-7; D is undetermined. The length of the CDR3 is 14 residues. Germline V CDR1 and CDR2: MGHRA, YSYEKL. V lost 6 bases and J lost 2, with 14 bases in between. CDR3 sequence reads: CASSLLLHPYEQYF. The CDR3 coding sequence is TGCGCCAGCAGTCTCCTCCTCCATCCCTACGAGCAGTACTTC.

The chain is built from TRBV20-1 and TRBJ2-5; possibly TRBD1 or TRBD2 for D (5 bases each). From germline, CDR1 is DFQATT and CDR2 SNEGSKA (reference sequence). This CDR3 is built from 10 residues. CDR3 bases: TGCACGGGGCACCAAGAGACCCAGTACTTC. Its translation is CTGHQETQYF.

This clone is a singleton in its sample. J is TRBJ2-1 and V is TRBV29-1; 8 bases agree with TRBD1. Trimming removed 5 bases from V and 7 bases from J; junction bases left unmatched: 7. The CDR3 is 13 residues long. The germline V gene encodes CDR1 SQVTM and CDR2 ANQGSEA. The CDR3 is CSVRGQGRNEQFF. The CDR3 DNA is TGCAGCGTTCGAGGACAGGGTAGGAATGAGCAGTTCTTC.

This chain connects TRBV5-1 to TRBJ2-3, with D uncertain. V was clipped by 0 bases and J by 2 bases, with 10 bases between them. The CDR3 has 15 amino acids. Germline loops: CDR1 SGHRS, CDR2 YFSETQ. CDR3 loop: CASSLDVGATDTQYF. CDR3 DNA: TGCGCCAGCAGCTTGGATGTAGGTGCCACAGATACGCAGTATTTT.

The rearrangement links TRBV6-6 to TRBJ2-7; 11 bases are shared with TRBD2. CDR3 length: 14 amino acids. In germline, CDR1 is MNHNY, CDR2 SVGAGI (reference sequence). V lost 5 bases and J lost 6; bases outside the gene matches: 6. Written as DNA, the CDR3 is TGTGCCAGCAGTAAGACTAGCGGGGCACCCGAGCAGTACTTC. Its protein product is CASSKTSGAPEQYF.

The chain combines TRBV6-5 with TRBJ1-5; D is unresolved. This CDR3 is 14 amino acids long. With 0 bases removed from V and 0 bases from J, the gap between germline ends came to 3 bases. Per the germline V gene, CDR1 is MNHEY and CDR2 is SVGAGI. CDR3 DNA: TGTGCCAGCAGTTACTCATGTAGCAATCAGCCCCAGCATTTT. Protein: CASSYSCSNQPQHF.

This clone was seen only a few times. The chain is built from TRBV7-3 and TRBJ2-3; 11 bases match TRBD2. Germline CDR1 and CDR2: SGHTA and FQGTGA. There are 14 residues in the CDR3. Losses at the gene ends were 6 bases for V and 4 bases for J; bases not matched to a gene: 3. CDR3 in DNA: TGTGCCAGCAGGGTTAGCGGGGGGGCAGATACGCAGTATTTT. Translation: CASRVSGGADTQYF.

The chain recombines TRBV4-3 with TRBJ2-7, with 8 bases fitting TRBD2. This CDR3 contains 17 residues. Germline V gene sequence: CDR1 LGHNA, CDR2 YSLEER. Trimming took 0 bases from V and 0 from J; bases not matched to a gene: 7. The CDR3 nucleotides are TGCGCCAGCAGCCAAGATTTCCGGGGGGGTGTCTCCTACGAGCAGTACTTC. Translation: CASSQDFRGGVSYEQYF.

This chain uses TRBV6-5 with TRBJ2-7; 11 nucleotides match TRBD1. Germline V gene lookup returns CDR1 MNHEY and CDR2 SVGAGI. The CDR3 sequence is 14 residues long. The junction had 9 bases not matched to a gene; V was cut back by 5 bases and J by 9 bases. The CDR3 spells CASSPGQGVVGQYF. DNA of the CDR3: TGTGCCAGCAGTCCGGGACAGGGGGTAGTTGGGCAGTACTTC.

The rearrangement links TRBV11-2 to TRBJ1-3; D not certain. The germline CDR1 and CDR2 sequences are SGHAT and FQNNGV. Deletions cut 3 bases from V and 6 bases from J, with 6 bases between. The CDR3 has 12 amino acids. CDR3 in amino acids: CASSLSENTIYF. The CDR3 coding sequence is TGTGCCAGCAGCTTGTCAGAAAACACCATATATTTT.

The CDR3 bases are TGTGCCAGCAGCTCCGCTTCTGGCACAGATACGCAGTATTTT. As protein: CASSSASGTDTQYF. The chain joins TRBV7-3 to TRBJ2-3; D is undetermined. Germline CDR1 reads SGHTA; CDR2 reads FQGTGA. V was pared by 4 bases and J by 1 base, with 9 bases between. CDR3 size: 14 residues. Looking up the rest from reference TRBV7-3 and TRBJ2-3 gives the full variable domain: GAGVSQTPSNKVTEKGKYVELRCDPISGHTALYWYRQSLGQGPEFLIYFQGTGAADDSGLPNDRFFAVRPEGSVSTLKIQRTERGDSAVYLCASSSASGTDTQYFGPGTRLTVL.

The chain recombines TRBV30 with TRBJ2-5, with 7 nucleotides matching TRBD1. The germline gives CDR1 GTSNPN, CDR2 SVGIG (reference sequence). Germline trimming cut 8 bases from V and 5 bases from J; bases unmatched to any gene: 8. CDR3 length equals 12 residues. CDR3 region: CAGTDRIETQYF. The CDR3 coding sequence is TGTGCCGGAACGGACAGGATCGAGACCCAGTACTTC.

This chain uses TRBV2 with TRBJ1-1; TRBD1 is a possible D gene (5 bases). V was shortened by 3 bases and J by 6 bases, with 17 bases between the two germline ends. Germline CDR1 SNHLY, CDR2 FYNNEI. CDR3 length: 15 amino acids. Here the CDR3 reads CASSDQAGIGSEAFF. The CDR3 coding sequence is TGTGCCAGCAGTGATCAGGCAGGGATCGGCTCTGAAGCTTTCTTT.

V and J are TRBV27 and TRBJ2-1; D perhaps matches TRBD1 (6 bases). Trimming shortened V by 2 bases and J by 3 bases, and 11 bases separated the two germline ends. Germline CDR1 and CDR2: MNHEY and SMNVEV (reference sequence). This CDR3 is 15 amino acids long. The CDR3 is CASSLKGVGYNEQFF. In DNA form, the CDR3 reads TGTGCCAGCAGTTTAAAGGGGGTCGGCTACAATGAGCAGTTCTTC.

This rearrangement joins TRBV10-2 to TRBJ1-1, with D possibly TRBD1 on 6 matching bases. V was shortened by 6 bases and J by 2 bases, with 13 bases between the two germline ends. CDR3 length: 14 residues. The germline V gene has CDR1 WSHSY and CDR2 SAAADI. CDR3 in amino acids: CASRQGYGNTEAFF. The CDR3 DNA sequence: TGCGCCAGCAGACAGGGATACGGTAACACTGAAGCTTTCTTT.

As concerns this clone: At one end, the junction sequence differs from germline, possibly due to a read error. The V call is TRBV5-6, the J call TRBJ2-5, with D unclear. Per germline, CDR1 SGHDT and CDR2 YYEEEE. This CDR3 is built from 11 residues. The chain's CDR3 is CASSYQETQYF. CDR3 in DNA: TGTGCCAGCAGCTACCAGGAGACCCAGTACTTC.

This rearrangement joins TRBV30 to TRBJ1-1; D gene unclear. CDR3 length: 14 residues. Germline lookup yields CDR1 GTSNPN and CDR2 SVGIG (reference sequence). The V gene lost 4 bases and the J gene lost 2 bases, with 14 bases spanning the gap. The CDR3 protein is CAWTESRLNTEAFF. In nucleotides, the CDR3 is TGTGCCTGGACCGAATCCAGACTAAACACTGAAGCTTTCTTT.

This clone has only a few counts. The genes are TRBV25-1 and TRBJ1-6; TRBD1 aligns across 9 bases. Germline values: CDR1 MGHDK, CDR2 SYGVNS. Trimming took 5 bases from V and 14 from J; bases not matched to a gene: 7. The CDR3 has 13 amino acids. For the CDR3, the DNA is TGTGCCAGCAGTACACGGACAGGGGAGGCCCTCCACTTT. It yields the protein CASSTRTGEALHF. The complete variable domain, with remaining parts taken from reference TRBV25-1 and TRBJ1-6, reads EADIYQTPRYLVIGTGKKITLECSQTMGHDKMYWYQQDPGMELHLIHYSYGVNSTEKGDLSSESTVSRIRTEHFPLTLESARPSHTSQYLCASSTRTGEALHFGNGTRLTVT.